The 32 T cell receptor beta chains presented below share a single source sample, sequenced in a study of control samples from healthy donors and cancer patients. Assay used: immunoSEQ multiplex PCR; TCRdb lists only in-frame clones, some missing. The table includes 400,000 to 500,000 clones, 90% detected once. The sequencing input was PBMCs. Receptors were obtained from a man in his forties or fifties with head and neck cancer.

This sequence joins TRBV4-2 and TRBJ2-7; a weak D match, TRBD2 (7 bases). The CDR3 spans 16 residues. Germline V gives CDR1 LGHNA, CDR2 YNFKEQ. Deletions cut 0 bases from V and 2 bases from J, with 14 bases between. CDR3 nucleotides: TGTGCCAGCAGCCAAGAGGGGGGAGGGGGGCCCTACGAGCAGTACTTC. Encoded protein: CASSQEGGGGPYEQYF.

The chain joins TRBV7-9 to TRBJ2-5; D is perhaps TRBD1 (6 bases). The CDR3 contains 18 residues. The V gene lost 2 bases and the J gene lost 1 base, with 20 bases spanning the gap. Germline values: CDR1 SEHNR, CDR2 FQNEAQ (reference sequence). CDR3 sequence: CASSLSTTGWTAQETQYF. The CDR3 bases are TGTGCCAGCAGCTTAAGTACGACCGGCTGGACAGCCCAAGAGACCCAGTACTTC. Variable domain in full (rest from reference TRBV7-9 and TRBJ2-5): DTGVSQNPRHKITKRGQNVTFRCDPISEHNRLYWYRQTLGQGPEFLTYFQNEAQLEKSRLLSDRFSAERPKGSFSTLEIQRTEQGDSAMYLCASSLSTTGWTAQETQYFGPGTRLLVL.

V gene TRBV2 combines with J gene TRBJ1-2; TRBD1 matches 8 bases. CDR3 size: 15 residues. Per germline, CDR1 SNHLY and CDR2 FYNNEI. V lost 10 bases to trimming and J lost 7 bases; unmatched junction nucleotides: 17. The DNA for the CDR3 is TGTGCCACCCTAAACAGGGGGAGGGACTGGGGTGGCTACACCTTC. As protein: CATLNRGRDWGGYTF.

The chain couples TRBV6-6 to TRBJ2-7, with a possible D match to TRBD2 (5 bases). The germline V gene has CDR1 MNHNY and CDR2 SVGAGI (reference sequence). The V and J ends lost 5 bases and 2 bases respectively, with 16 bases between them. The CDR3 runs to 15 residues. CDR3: CASSPGVLETYEQYF. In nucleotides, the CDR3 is TGTGCCAGCAGTCCCGGGGTATTGGAAACCTACGAGCAGTACTTC.

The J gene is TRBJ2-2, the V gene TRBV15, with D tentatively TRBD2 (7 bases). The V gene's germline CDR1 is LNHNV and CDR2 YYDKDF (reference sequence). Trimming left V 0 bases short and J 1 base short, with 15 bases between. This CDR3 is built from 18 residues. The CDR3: CATSRDGRGARNTGELFF. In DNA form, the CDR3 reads TGTGCCACCAGCAGAGATGGTCGGGGGGCCCGGAACACCGGGGAGCTGTTTTTT.

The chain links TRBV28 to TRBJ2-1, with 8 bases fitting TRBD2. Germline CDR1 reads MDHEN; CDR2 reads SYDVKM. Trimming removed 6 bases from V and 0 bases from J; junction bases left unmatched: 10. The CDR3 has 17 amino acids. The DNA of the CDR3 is TGTGCCAGCAGCAAAAGGGGACTAGTGAGCTCCTACAATGAGCAGTTCTTC. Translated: CASSKRGLVSSYNEQFF.

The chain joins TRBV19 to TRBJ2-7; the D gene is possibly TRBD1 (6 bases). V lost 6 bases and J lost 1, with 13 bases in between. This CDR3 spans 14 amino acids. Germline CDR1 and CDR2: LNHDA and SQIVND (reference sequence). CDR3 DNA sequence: TGTGCCAGTAGGAGCCGGGACACATCCTACGAGCAGTACTTC. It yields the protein CASRSRDTSYEQYF. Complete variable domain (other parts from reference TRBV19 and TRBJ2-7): DGGITQSPKYLFRKEGQNVTLSCEQNLNHDAMYWYRQDPGQGLRLIYYSQIVNDFQKGDIAEGYSVSREKKESFPLTVTSAQKNPTAFYLCASRSRDTSYEQYFGPGTRLTVT.

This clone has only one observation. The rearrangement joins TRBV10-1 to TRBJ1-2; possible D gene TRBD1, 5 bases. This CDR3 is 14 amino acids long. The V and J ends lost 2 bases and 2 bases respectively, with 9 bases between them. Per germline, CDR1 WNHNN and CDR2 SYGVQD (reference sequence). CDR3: CASSELWDNYGYTF. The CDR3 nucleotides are TGCGCCAGCAGTGAGCTCTGGGACAACTATGGCTACACCTTC.

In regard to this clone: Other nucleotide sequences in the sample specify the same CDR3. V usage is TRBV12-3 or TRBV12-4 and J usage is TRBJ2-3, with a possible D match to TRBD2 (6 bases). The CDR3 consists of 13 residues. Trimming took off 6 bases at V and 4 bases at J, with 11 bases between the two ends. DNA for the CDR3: TGTGCCAGCAGCCGGGGGTTAGCAGATACGCAGTATTTT. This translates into CASSRGLADTQYF.

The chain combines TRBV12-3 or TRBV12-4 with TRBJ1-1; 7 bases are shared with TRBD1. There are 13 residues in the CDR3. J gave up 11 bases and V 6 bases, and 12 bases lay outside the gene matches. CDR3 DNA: TGTGCCAGCAGCACACTTATCGACAGGGCTGCTTTCTTT. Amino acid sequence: CASSTLIDRAAFF.

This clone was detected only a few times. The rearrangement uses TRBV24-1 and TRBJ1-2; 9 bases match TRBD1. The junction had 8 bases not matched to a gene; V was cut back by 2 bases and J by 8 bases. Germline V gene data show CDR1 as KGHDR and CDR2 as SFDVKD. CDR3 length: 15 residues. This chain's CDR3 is CATSDSATGGGGYTF. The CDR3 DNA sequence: TGTGCCACCAGTGATTCGGCGACAGGGGGTGGCGGCTACACCTTC.

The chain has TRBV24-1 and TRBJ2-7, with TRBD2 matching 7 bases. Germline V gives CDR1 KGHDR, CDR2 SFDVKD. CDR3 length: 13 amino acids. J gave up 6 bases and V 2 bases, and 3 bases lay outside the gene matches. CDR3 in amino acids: CATSDSGGSEQYF. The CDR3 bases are TGTGCCACCAGTGATTCCGGGGGGAGCGAGCAGTACTTC.

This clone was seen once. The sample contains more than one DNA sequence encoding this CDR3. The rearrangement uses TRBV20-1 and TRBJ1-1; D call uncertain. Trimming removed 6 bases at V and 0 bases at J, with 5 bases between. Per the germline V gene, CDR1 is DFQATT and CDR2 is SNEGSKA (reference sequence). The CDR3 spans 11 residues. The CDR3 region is CSAPLNTEAFF. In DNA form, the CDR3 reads TGCAGTGCCCCTCTGAACACTGAAGCTTTCTTT.

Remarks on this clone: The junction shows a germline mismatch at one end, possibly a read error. The chain's CDR3 is CAWSPGQGRIF. The CDR3 DNA is TGTGCCTGGAGTCCCGGACAGGGGCGGATCTTT. This chain links TRBV30 with TRBJ1-1; 9 bases fit TRBD1. Germline assignment: CDR1 GTSNPN and CDR2 SVGIG (reference sequence). The CDR3 is made up of 11 amino acids.

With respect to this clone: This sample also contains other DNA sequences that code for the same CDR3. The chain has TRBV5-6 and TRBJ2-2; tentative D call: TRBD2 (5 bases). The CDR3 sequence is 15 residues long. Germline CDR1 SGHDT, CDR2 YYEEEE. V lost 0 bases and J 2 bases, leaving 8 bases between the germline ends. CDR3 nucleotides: TGTGCCAGCAGCTTGGGGCGGACTAACACCGGGGAGCTGTTTTTT. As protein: CASSLGRTNTGELFF.

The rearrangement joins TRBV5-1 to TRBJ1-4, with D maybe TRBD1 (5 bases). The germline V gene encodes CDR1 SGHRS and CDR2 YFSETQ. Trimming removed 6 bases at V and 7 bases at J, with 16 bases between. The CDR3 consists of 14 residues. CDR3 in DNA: TGCGCCAGCACCCTCCGACCCGGGGGTGAAAAACTGTTTTTT. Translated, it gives CASTLRPGGEKLFF.

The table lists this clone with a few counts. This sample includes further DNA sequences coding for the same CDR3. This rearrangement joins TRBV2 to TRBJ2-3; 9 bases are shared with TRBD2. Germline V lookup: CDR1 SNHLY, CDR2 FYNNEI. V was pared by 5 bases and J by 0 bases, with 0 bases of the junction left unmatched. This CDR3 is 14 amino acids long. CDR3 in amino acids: CASSLAGSTDTQYF. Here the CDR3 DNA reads TGTGCCAGCAGTCTAGCGGGGAGCACAGATACGCAGTATTTT.

CDR3 loop: CASSLQGASTNEKLFF. The DNA for the CDR3 is TGTGCCAGCAGCCTCCAGGGGGCGTCGACTAATGAAAAACTGTTTTTT. The chain has TRBV5-6 and TRBJ1-4, with TRBD1 identical over 8 bases. The V gene's germline CDR1 is SGHDT and CDR2 YYEEEE. CDR3 length: 16 residues. V was pared by 4 bases and J by 2 bases, with 7 bases of the junction left unmatched.

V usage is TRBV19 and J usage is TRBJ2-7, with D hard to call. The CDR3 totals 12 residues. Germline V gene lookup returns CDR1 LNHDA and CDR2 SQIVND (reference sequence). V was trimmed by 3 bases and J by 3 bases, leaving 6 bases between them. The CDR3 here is CASSIGNYEQYF. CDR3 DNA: TGTGCCAGTAGTATCGGCAACTACGAGCAGTACTTC.

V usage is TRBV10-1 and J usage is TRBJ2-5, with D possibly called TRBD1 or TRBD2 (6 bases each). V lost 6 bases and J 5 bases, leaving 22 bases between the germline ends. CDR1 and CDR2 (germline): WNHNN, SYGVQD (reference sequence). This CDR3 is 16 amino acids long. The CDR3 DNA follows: TGCGCCAGCAGCTCGTCGGTGGGGGCCGGAGGGGAGACCCAGTACTTC. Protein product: CASSSSVGAGGETQYF.

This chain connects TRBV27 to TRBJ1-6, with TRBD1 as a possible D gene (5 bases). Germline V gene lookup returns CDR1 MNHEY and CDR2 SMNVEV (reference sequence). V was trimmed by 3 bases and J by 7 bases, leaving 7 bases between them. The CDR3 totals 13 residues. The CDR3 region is CASSFRENSPLHF. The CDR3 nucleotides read TGTGCCAGCAGTTTCAGGGAAAATTCACCCCTCCACTTT.

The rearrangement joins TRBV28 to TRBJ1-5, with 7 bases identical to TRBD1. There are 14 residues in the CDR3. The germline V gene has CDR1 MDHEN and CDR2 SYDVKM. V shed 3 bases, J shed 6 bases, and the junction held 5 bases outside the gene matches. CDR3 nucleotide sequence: TGTGCCAGCAGTTTCGGACAGGAATTTCAGCCCCAGCATTTT. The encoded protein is CASSFGQEFQPQHF. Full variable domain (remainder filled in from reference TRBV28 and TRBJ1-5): DVKVTQSSRYLVKRTGEKVFLECVQDMDHENMFWYRQDPGLGLRLIYFSYDVKMKEKGDIPEGYSVSREKKERFSLILESASTNQTSMYLCASSFGQEFQPQHFGDGTRLSIL.

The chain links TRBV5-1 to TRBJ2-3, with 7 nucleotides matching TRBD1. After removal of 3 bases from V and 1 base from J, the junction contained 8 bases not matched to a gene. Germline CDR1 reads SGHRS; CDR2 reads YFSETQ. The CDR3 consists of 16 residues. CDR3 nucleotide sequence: TGCGCCAGCAGCTCACAGGGGTATGGGGGCACAGATACGCAGTATTTT. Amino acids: CASSSQGYGGTDTQYF.

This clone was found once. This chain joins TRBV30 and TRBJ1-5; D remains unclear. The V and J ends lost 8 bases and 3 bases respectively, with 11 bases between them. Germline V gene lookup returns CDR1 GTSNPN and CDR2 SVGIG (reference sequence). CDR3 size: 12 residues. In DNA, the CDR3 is TGTGCCGTGGGCAGCCCCAATCAGCCCCAGCATTTT. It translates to CAVGSPNQPQHF.

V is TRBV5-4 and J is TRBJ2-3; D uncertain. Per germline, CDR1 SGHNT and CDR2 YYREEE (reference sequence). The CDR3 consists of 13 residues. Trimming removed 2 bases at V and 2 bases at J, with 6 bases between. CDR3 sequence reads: CASSFGDTDTQYF. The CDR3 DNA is TGTGCCAGCAGCTTTGGGGACACAGATACGCAGTATTTT.

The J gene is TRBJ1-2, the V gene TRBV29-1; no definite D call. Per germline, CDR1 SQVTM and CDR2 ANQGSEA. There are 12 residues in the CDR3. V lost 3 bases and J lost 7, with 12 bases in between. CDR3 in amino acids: CSVETGVAGYTF. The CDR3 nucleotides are TGCAGCGTTGAGACTGGGGTTGCTGGCTACACCTTC.

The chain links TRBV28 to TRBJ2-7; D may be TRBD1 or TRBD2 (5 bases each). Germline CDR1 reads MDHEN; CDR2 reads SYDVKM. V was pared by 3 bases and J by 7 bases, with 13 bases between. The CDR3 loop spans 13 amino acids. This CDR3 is CASSLVGEREQYF. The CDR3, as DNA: TGTGCCAGCAGTTTGGTGGGGGAGCGGGAGCAGTACTTC.

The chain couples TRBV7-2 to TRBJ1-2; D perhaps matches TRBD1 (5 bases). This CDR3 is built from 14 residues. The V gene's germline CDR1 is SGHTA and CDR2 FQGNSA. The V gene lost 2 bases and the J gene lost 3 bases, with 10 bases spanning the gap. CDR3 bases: TGTGCCAGCAGCTTACCGGGGCGCGACTATGGCTACACCTTC. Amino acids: CASSLPGRDYGYTF.

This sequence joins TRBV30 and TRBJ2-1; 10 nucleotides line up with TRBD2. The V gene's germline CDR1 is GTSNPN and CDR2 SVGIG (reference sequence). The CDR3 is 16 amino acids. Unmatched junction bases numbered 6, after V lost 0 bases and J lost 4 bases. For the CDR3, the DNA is TGTGCCTGGAGTGTAAGGGCTAGCGGGAGTTACAATGAGCAGTTCTTC. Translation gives CAWSVRASGSYNEQFF.

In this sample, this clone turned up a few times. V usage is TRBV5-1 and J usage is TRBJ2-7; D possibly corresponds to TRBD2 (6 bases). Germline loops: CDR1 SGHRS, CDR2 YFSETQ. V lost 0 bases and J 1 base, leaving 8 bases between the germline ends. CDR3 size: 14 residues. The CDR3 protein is CASSLVSGSYEQYF. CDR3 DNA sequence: TGCGCCAGCAGCTTGGTTAGCGGATCCTACGAGCAGTACTTC.

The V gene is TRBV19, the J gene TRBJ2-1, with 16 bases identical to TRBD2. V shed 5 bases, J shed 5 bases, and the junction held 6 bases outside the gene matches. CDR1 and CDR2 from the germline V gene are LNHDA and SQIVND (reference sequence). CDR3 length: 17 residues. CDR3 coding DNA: TGTGCCAGTAGTTTCTCCGGGACTAGCGGGAGGGACAATGAGCAGTTCTTC. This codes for CASSFSGTSGRDNEQFF.

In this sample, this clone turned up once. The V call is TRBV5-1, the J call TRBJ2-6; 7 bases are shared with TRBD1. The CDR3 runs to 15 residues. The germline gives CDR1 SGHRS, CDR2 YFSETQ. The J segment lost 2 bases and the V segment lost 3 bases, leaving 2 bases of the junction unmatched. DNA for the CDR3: TGCGCCAGCAGCTCCGACAGGGCTGGGGCCAACGTCCTGACTTTC. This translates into CASSSDRAGANVLTF.